Listed below are T cell receptor beta chains from one sample, sequenced in a study of T cell repertoires in cytomegalovirus infection. A single record per CDR3 protein comes from TCRdb applying MiXCR to the reads. The sample yields some 500,000 distinct CDR3 sequences, around 35% seen once. Their target antigens are unknown. Source: cultured PBMCs, taken from culture after CMV antigen stimulation. The receptor source for this set is a human donor in good health (CMV status not recorded). Some clones in this sample may be carry-over from other donors' samples. Each CDR3 is given with its conserved first and last residue. The D gene is left open where the match is weak. Clone size is given for some rows only: seen once, a few or many times, or a class if the clone is expanded.

D: NA; J: TRBJ1-6; size: NA; V: TRBV6-1; DNA: TGTGCCAGCAGTGAACGGAGAGGGGGAGATTCACCCCTCCACTTT; CDR3: CASSERRGGDSPLHF
D: TRBD1; J: TRBJ2-7; size: NA; V: TRBV10-3; DNA: TGTGCCGTCCAGGGACAGTCCGCCTACGAGCAGTACTTC; CDR3: CAVQGQSAYEQYF
D: NA; J: TRBJ2-1; size: NA; V: TRBV11-2; DNA: TGTGCCAGCAGCTCTTACCCAGGGGGGAGAGGCAATGAGCAGTTCTTC; CDR3: CASSSYPGGRGNEQFF
D: NA; J: TRBJ1-5; size: many; V: TRBV7-6; DNA: TGTGCCAGCAGCTTAGGAGGGACAAACCAGCCCCAGCATTTT; CDR3: CASSLGGTNQPQHF
D: TRBD1; J: TRBJ2-7; size: NA; V: TRBV28; DNA: TGTGCCAGCAACCCGCCGGGACAGGGGGCCTACGAGCAGTACTTC; CDR3: CASNPPGQGAYEQYF
D: NA; J: TRBJ2-7; size: NA; V: TRBV7-9; DNA: TGTGCCAGCCTTCGGCAGGGGAGCTCCTACGAGCAGTACTTC; CDR3: CASLRQGSSYEQYF
D: NA; J: TRBJ1-1; size: NA; V: TRBV6-1; DNA: TGTGCCAGCAGTGAGGGGGCAGGGTTCGGCACTGAAGCTTTCTTT; CDR3: CASSEGAGFGTEAFF
D: TRBD1; J: TRBJ1-6; size: few; V: TRBV11-2; DNA: TGTGCCAGCAGCTTATCAGGGGGTAGGTCACCCCTCCACTTT; CDR3: CASSLSGGRSPLHF
D: TRBD2; J: TRBJ2-1; size: NA; V: TRBV19; DNA: TGTGCCAGTATCCTCCCGGGAGGGCTAGCGGGAGTCATTGAGCAGTTCTTC; CDR3: CASILPGGLAGVIEQFF
D: TRBD2; J: TRBJ2-1; size: few; V: TRBV12-3/TRBV12-4; DNA: TGTGCCAGCAGTCCCACTAGCGCGTCCTACAATGAGCAGTTCTTC; CDR3: CASSPTSASYNEQFF
D: NA; J: TRBJ2-7; size: NA; V: TRBV20-1; DNA: TGCAGTGCCCCCCCCGGTAGCTCCTACGAGCAGTACTTC; CDR3: CSAPPGSSYEQYF
D: TRBD1; J: TRBJ2-7; size: few; V: TRBV28; DNA: TGTGCCAGCAGTCGGACAGGCAAAACCTACGAGCAGTACTTC; CDR3: CASSRTGKTYEQYF
D: NA; J: TRBJ2-3; size: NA; V: TRBV6-1; DNA: TGTGCCAGCAGTGAACGGTTGGCTAGGGGCATCACAGATACGCAGTATTTT; CDR3: CASSERLARGITDTQYF
D: TRBD2; J: TRBJ2-3; size: NA; V: TRBV7-9; DNA: TGTGCCAGCAGCCCGGATCGACTAGCGGGATTGGATACGCAGTATTTT; CDR3: CASSPDRLAGLDTQYF
D: TRBD1; J: TRBJ1-2; size: NA; V: TRBV4-1; DNA: TGCGCCAGCAGCCCTGGGACAGGGGCATACTATGGCTACACCTTC; CDR3: CASSPGTGAYYGYTF
D: NA; J: TRBJ2-1; size: few; V: TRBV7-2; DNA: TGTGCCAGCAGCCTTATCGAGTCCTACAATGAGCAGTTCTTC; CDR3: CASSLIESYNEQFF
D: NA; J: TRBJ1-1; size: few; V: TRBV25-1; DNA: TGTGCCAGCAGTGGACTACAGGGAACTGAAGCTTTCTTT; CDR3: CASSGLQGTEAFF
D: NA; J: TRBJ1-1; size: NA; V: TRBV7-2; DNA: TGTGCCAGCAGCTTAGGTCTCGGCCTTGAAGCTTTCTTT; CDR3: CASSLGLGLEAFF
D: TRBD2; J: TRBJ2-5; size: few; V: TRBV11-3; DNA: TGTGCCAGCAGTCCAGGAGCGGGAGTAGAGACCCAGTACTTC; CDR3: CASSPGAGVETQYF
D: NA; J: TRBJ2-3; size: NA; V: TRBV20-1; DNA: TGCAGTGCTAGAGATCTATCCTTCACAGATACGCAGTATTTT; CDR3: CSARDLSFTDTQYF
D: NA; J: TRBJ2-5; size: few; V: TRBV11-2; DNA: TGTGCCAGCAGCTCTCAAGACACCCTACAAGAGACCCAGTACTTC; CDR3: CASSSQDTLQETQYF
D: NA; J: TRBJ2-1; size: NA; V: TRBV29-1; DNA: TGCAGCGTTGGGTGGGACGCCTACAATGAGCAGTTCTTC; CDR3: CSVGWDAYNEQFF
D: NA; J: TRBJ1-4; size: NA; V: TRBV7-3; DNA: TGTGCCAGCAGCTTAACCCCCGATGAAAAACTGTTTTTT; CDR3: CASSLTPDEKLFF
D: TRBD2; J: TRBJ2-3; size: NA; V: TRBV6-6; DNA: TGTGCCAGCAGCCCCCCCTTTAGCGGGAGGTCAGATACGCAGTATTTT; CDR3: CASSPPFSGRSDTQYF
D: NA; J: TRBJ2-1; size: NA; V: TRBV4-3; DNA: TGCGCCAGCAGCCAAGGGTTTAATTCACTTACCTACAATGAGCAGTTCTTC; CDR3: CASSQGFNSLTYNEQFF
D: NA; J: TRBJ2-1; size: NA; V: TRBV19; DNA: TGTGCCAGTAGTATATCGGCAGGGACCTACAATGAGCAGTTCTTC; CDR3: CASSISAGTYNEQFF
D: TRBD1; J: TRBJ2-7; size: many; V: TRBV7-2; DNA: TGTGCCAGCAGCACCCGACAGGGGGCCTACGAGCAGTACTTC; CDR3: CASSTRQGAYEQYF